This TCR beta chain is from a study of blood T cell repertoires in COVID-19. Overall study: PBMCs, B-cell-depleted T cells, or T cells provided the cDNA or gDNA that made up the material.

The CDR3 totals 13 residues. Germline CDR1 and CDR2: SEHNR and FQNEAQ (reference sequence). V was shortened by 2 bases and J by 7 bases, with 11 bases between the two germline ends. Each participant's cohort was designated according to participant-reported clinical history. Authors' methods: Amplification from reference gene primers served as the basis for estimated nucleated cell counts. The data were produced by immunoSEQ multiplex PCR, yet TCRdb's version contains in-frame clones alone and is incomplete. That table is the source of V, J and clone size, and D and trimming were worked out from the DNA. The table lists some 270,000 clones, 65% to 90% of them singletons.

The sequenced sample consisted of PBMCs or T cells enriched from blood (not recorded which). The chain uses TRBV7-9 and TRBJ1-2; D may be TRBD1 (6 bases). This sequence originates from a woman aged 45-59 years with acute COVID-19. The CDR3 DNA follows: TGTGCCAGCAGCTTAAACAGGGCCGGTGGCTACACCTTC. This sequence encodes CASSLNRAGGYTF.